This T cell receptor beta chain was retrieved from a study of blood T cell repertoires in COVID-19. Study-level background: COVID-19 samples, acute and convalescent, were from the United States, Italy and Spain. T cells, B-cell-depleted T cells, or PBMCs provided the cDNA or gDNA that served as material.

Per the study methods: Amplified reference gene primers provided the basis for estimating nucleated cell counts. Assay used: immunoSEQ multiplex PCR; TCRdb lists only in-frame clones, some missing. The V and J calls and the clone size are those of that table, but D and trimming were determined from the DNA. The sample has about 26,000 clones; about 71% are singletons. Germline loops: CDR1 ENHRY, CDR2 SYGVKD. The ends were cut back, 4 bases at V and 6 bases at J, with 15 bases in the middle. The CDR3 runs 15 residues. The sample holds a few counts of this clone. The J gene is TRBJ1-4, the V gene TRBV10-3; D may be TRBD1 (6 bases). Sequenced sample: peripheral blood. This receptor was obtained from a man in his sixties with active or convalescent COVID-19. The CDR3 spells CAISGDQGGHEKLFF. In DNA form, the CDR3 reads TGTGCCATCAGTGGGGACCAAGGGGGACATGAAAAACTGTTTTTT.